The sequence of this T cell receptor beta chain was determined in a study of cytomegalovirus exposure and HLA in healthy donors. Across the study: Earlier results showed roughly 120 million unique TCR beta sequences derived from approximately 180 million T cells.

Overall study results and limits: Reportedly, cytomegalovirus status was diagnosed with high sensitivity and specificity.

Vbeta (60) and Jbeta (13) primers were used in the PCR. The method was immunoSEQ multiplex PCR; TCRdb's version includes in-frame clones alone and lacks a portion of them. Here the sample spans just over 150,000 clones, around 82% being singletons. The CDR3 runs 14 residues. The V gene lost 0 bases and the J gene lost 6 bases, with 11 bases spanning the gap. Germline CDR1 SGDLS, CDR2 YYNGEE. Details on this clone: The antigen is undetermined.

The material sequenced was PBMCs. The V and J genes are TRBV9 and TRBJ2-3, with a weak D call TRBD2 (7 bases). The TCR originated in a woman between 45 and 65 years old in good health and CMV-seropositive. CDR3 nucleotide sequence: TGTGCCAGCAGCGTAGGGGGGGGGCCCGATACGCAGTATTTT. Translating gives CASSVGGGPDTQYF.